These T cell receptor beta chains were read from a single sample in a study of control samples from healthy donors and cancer patients. TCRdb's table, derived via immunoSEQ multiplex PCR, lists solely in-frame clones and lacks some. This sample has 250,000 to 300,000 clones, with more than 65% found just once. Sequenced sample: PBMCs. The receptors originated from a woman aged 55-69 years with lung cancer. The CDR3 runs from the conserved cysteine through the conserved F or W. D genes are given only for firm matches. Not every row has a clone size; where given, it reads once, few, many or a size class.

abundance	d_gene	v_gene	j_gene	CDR3nt	CDR3aa
NA	NA	TRBV9	TRBJ2-7	TGTGCCAGCAGCCCCCCTAGGTCCTACGAGCAGTACTTC	CASSPPRSYEQYF
NA	TRBD1	TRBV19	TRBJ1-6	TGTGCCAGTAGTGACCGGACAGGGGGTAATTCACCCCTCCACTTT	CASSDRTGGNSPLHF
NA	NA	TRBV5-1	TRBJ1-2	TGCGCCAGCAGAAACGAAAACAGGGTCGGCAATGGCTACACCTTC	CASRNENRVGNGYTF
NA	NA	TRBV6-5	TRBJ2-7	TGTGCCAGCAGTTTCTCCGGGACAATCTACGAGCAGTACTTC	CASSFSGTIYEQYF
NA	NA	TRBV6-1	TRBJ2-7	TGTGCCAGCAGTGAAGCGCGACGTTCATTCTCCTACGAGCAGTACTTC	CASSEARRSFSYEQYF
NA	NA	TRBV5-1	TRBJ2-5	TGCGCCAGCAGCTTGAGGCAGGGGCCAGGGGAGACCCAGTACTTC	CASSLRQGPGETQYF
NA	NA	TRBV9	TRBJ1-3	TGTGCCAGCAGCTACTCGGGGGCTGGAAACACCATATATTTT	CASSYSGAGNTIYF
NA	NA	TRBV11-2	TRBJ2-7	TGTGCCAGCAGCCTCCACGAGCAGTACTTC	CASSLHEQYF
NA	NA	TRBV5-4	TRBJ2-7	TGTGCCAGCAGCCCGGGACACTACGAGCAGTACTTC	CASSPGHYEQYF
NA	TRBD1	TRBV19	TRBJ1-3	TGTGCCAGTAGTCTACAGGGGGGGATCTCTGGAAACACCATATATTTT	CASSLQGGISGNTIYF
NA	NA	TRBV11-2	TRBJ2-3	TGTGCCAGCAGCTCAGGGCCTGAAACAGATACGCAGTATTTT	CASSSGPETDTQYF
NA	TRBD2	TRBV3-1/TRBV3-2	TRBJ2-7	TGTGCCAGCAGCCAAGGGAGGACTAGGAGGTCCGAGCAGTACTTC	CASSQGRTRRSEQYF
NA	NA	TRBV2	TRBJ2-7	TGTGCCAGCTTGTACGGGGCCGTCTCCTACGAGCAGTACTTC	CASLYGAVSYEQYF
NA	NA	TRBV7-7	TRBJ2-1	TGTGCCAGCAGCTTAGGGTCGGGGGTGTACAATGAGCAGTTCTTC	CASSLGSGVYNEQFF
NA	NA	TRBV6-5	TRBJ1-2	TGTGCCAGCAGTTACGGCAGCCTAAACTATGGCTACACCTTC	CASSYGSLNYGYTF
NA	TRBD2	TRBV4-2	TRBJ2-2	TGTGCCAGCAGCCAAGGGCCAGCGGGGGCTTTGAACACCGGGGAGCTGTTTTTT	CASSQGPAGALNTGELFF
once	NA	TRBV5-4	TRBJ1-2	TGTGCCAGCAGCCCACTAGGGGGAAGGGACTATGGCTACACCTTC	CASSPLGGRDYGYTF
few	NA	TRBV4-2	TRBJ2-3	TGTGCCAGCAGAGGGTTAGACGGGAGATACACAGATACGCAGTATTTT	CASRGLDGRYTDTQYF
NA	TRBD1	TRBV27	TRBJ1-5	TGTGCCAGTAAACCAGGGACAGGGGGCTATCAGCCCCAGCATTTT	CASKPGTGGYQPQHF
once	NA	TRBV5-4	TRBJ2-1	TGTGCCAGCAGCTCGAGTGCTATCAGCTCCTACAATGAGCAGTTCTTC	CASSSSAISSYNEQFF
NA	TRBD1	TRBV5-1	TRBJ1-1	TGCGCCAGCAGCTTACAGGGGATGGGGACGAACACTGAAGCTTTCTTT	CASSLQGMGTNTEAFF
NA	NA	TRBV19	TRBJ1-1	TGTGCCGCGCGAGGTCAGCCCAACACTGAAGCTTTCTTT	CAARGQPNTEAFF
once	NA	TRBV10-3	TRBJ1-4	TGTGCCATCAGCGACCCCGGCAGGGAGGATGAAAAACTGTTTTTT	CAISDPGREDEKLFF
NA	NA	TRBV11-2	TRBJ2-7	TGTGCCAGCAGCTTAGAACGGTTGTTAGCTGGTGAGCAGTACTTC	CASSLERLLAGEQYF
NA	NA	TRBV15	TRBJ1-2	TGTGCCACCAGTCCCCGGAGAGCGGGCGGACTCTATGGCTACACCTTC	CATSPRRAGGLYGYTF
NA	TRBD2	TRBV2	TRBJ2-1	TGTGCCAGCAGGGTTTTAGCGGGGGGGTCGAATGAGCAGTTCTTC	CASRVLAGGSNEQFF
NA	NA	TRBV15	TRBJ1-5	TGTGCCACCAGCAGACCCGAATATAGCAATCAGCCCCAGCATTTT	CATSRPEYSNQPQHF
NA	TRBD1	TRBV7-8	TRBJ1-5	TGTGCCAGCGGGTCGGGACAGGGAACGGGTCAGCCCCAGCATTTT	CASGSGQGTGQPQHF
NA	TRBD1	TRBV19	TRBJ2-7	TGTGCCAGTAGGGAAGCGGGGACAGGGGACTACGAGCAGTACTTC	CASREAGTGDYEQYF
NA	TRBD2	TRBV19	TRBJ2-2	TGTGCCAGTAGTAGGTTCGGTCGGCAGGTAGGGACTAGCGGCGGGGAGCTGTTTTTT	CASSRFGRQVGTSGGELFF
NA	NA	TRBV2	TRBJ1-1	TGTGCCAGCAGTCAAGACACTGAAGCTTTCTTT	CASSQDTEAFF
NA	NA	TRBV5-1	TRBJ2-7	TGCGCCAGCAGAGTACAGGGCGCCTACGAGCAGTACTTC	CASRVQGAYEQYF
NA	NA	TRBV3-1/TRBV3-2	TRBJ1-4	TGTGCCAGCAGCGCCCAGGGGCAGGGGGAAAAACTGTTTTTT	CASSAQGQGEKLFF
NA	NA	TRBV5-8	TRBJ2-2	NA	CASSFAPAVTGELFF
NA	TRBD2	TRBV6-2/TRBV6-3	TRBJ2-3	TGTGCCAGCAGTTGGACTAGCGGGAGGGCTAGCACAGATACGCAGTATTTT	CASSWTSGRASTDTQYF
NA	NA	TRBV12-3/TRBV12-4	TRBJ2-1	TGTGCCAGCAGCCTTAGCGGCGGCTGGGAGTTCTTC	CASSLSGGWEFF
NA	TRBD1	TRBV5-1	TRBJ1-4	TGCGCCAGCAGCTTCAGGGGGGACGAAAAACTGTTTTTT	CASSFRGDEKLFF
NA	NA	TRBV30	TRBJ1-3	TGTGCCTGGGGGCGCGTCTCTGGAAACACCATATATTTT	CAWGRVSGNTIYF
once	TRBD1	TRBV7-9	TRBJ2-7	TGTGCCAGCAGCCCCCAGGACAGGGACGAGCAGTACTTC	CASSPQDRDEQYF
NA	NA	TRBV19	TRBJ2-5	TGTGTCAGTAGTGTGCAGGCGCTCCAAGAGACCCAGTACTTC	CVSSVQALQETQYF
NA	NA	TRBV29-1	TRBJ1-1	TGCAGCGTTGAGTCCGGGGGGGACACTGAAGCTTTCTTT	CSVESGGDTEAFF
NA	NA	TRBV27	TRBJ1-4	TGTGCCAGCAGTTTATCCACAACTAATGAAAAACTGTTTTTT	CASSLSTTNEKLFF
NA	NA	TRBV24-1	TRBJ1-3	TGTGCCCCTCCCAACAGACGCTCTGGAAACACCATATATTTT	CAPPNRRSGNTIYF
NA	NA	TRBV28	TRBJ1-2	TGTGCCAGCAGTTTAGCCAGGAACTATGGCTACACCTTC	CASSLARNYGYTF
NA	NA	TRBV6-4	TRBJ1-6	TGTGCCAGCAGTGACTCCCTAAGCGGACCCCTCCACTTT	CASSDSLSGPLHF
NA	TRBD1	TRBV25-1	TRBJ1-2	TGTGCCAGCAGTGAAAGGGGACAGCTCTATGGCTACACCTTC	CASSERGQLYGYTF
few	NA	TRBV2	TRBJ1-1	TGTGCCAGCAGCGAACAGGGACCCATGAACACTGAAGCTTTCTTT	CASSEQGPMNTEAFF
NA	TRBD1	TRBV9	TRBJ1-6	TGTGCCAGCAGCCCTGGGACAGCCCCTGAGAGAGGTTCACCCCTCCACTTT	CASSPGTAPERGSPLHF
NA	NA	TRBV5-4	TRBJ2-2	TGTGCCAGCAGTGGGGGGGCGCCGGGGACCGGGGAGCTGTTTTTT	CASSGGAPGTGELFF
NA	TRBD1	TRBV19	TRBJ2-7	TGTGCCAGTAGTATTCTCCGGACAGGGGGACGGCAGTACTTC	CASSILRTGGRQYF